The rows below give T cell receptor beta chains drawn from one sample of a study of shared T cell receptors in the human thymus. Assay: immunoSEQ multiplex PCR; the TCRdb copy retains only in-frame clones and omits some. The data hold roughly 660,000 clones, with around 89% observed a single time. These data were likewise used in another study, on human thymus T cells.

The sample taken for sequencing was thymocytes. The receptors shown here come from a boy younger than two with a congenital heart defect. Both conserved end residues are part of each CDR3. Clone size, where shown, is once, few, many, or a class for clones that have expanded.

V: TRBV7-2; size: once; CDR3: CASSLALGQSPYEQYF
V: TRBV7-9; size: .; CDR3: CASSLGLAKFF
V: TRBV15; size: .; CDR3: CATSRGSASSGANVLTF
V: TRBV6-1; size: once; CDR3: CASSGTTASWYEQYF
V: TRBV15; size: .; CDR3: CATSRVEGAGRNQPQHF
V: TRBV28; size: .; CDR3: CASSVLGLAGENGHEQYF
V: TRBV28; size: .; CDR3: CASSPPTGGRVKGNQPQHF
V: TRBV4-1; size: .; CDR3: CASSQDRGTASFSSGNTIYF
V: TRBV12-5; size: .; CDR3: CASGLVPDRGRGDTGELFF
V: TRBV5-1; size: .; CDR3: CASSLGGGGNTGELFF
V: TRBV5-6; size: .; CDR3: CASSLSGGDTEAFF
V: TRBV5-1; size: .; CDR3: CASSLAGDYQNSSYEQYF
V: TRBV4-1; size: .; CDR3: CASSQDRPGGTLGAFF
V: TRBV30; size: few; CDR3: CAWIPPGWGSYNEQFF
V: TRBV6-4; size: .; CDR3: CASSDSGTGGEAAFF
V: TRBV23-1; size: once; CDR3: CASSQPDRGPGYTF
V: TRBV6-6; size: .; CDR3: CASRGRAGANYGYTF
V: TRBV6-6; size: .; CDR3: CASGGYSNQPQHF
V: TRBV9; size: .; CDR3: CASTPTGEGKETQYF
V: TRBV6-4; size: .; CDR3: CASSGGQGNGYTF
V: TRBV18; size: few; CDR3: CASSPPSGRQGVSREDLEQYF
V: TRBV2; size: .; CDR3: CASEAGGPVNIQYF
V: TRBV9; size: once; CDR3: CASSTRAGGNINEQFF
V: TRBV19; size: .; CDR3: CATPGISGTQYF
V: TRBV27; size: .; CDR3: CASSLAPYSSAHNEQFF
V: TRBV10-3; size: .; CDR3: CAISALGRSYEQYF
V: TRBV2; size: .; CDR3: CASSERLLGSNQPQHF
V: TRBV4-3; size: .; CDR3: CASSQGRRGPAYEQYF
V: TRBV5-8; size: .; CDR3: CASSPFWTGGCYGYTF
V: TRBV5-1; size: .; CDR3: CASTIGRQGAGEETQYF